The rows below give T cell receptor beta chains drawn from one sample of a study of blood T cell repertoires in COVID-19. Clones were read by immunoSEQ multiplex PCR, and TCRdb kept only the in-frame ones, dropping some. The table has about 360,000 clones, roughly 86% seen once. Sequencing input: peripheral blood. Source of these receptors: a human donor in a cohort sampled during active COVID-19. Each CDR3 is given with its conserved first and last residue. Fields, in order: CDR3 DNA, CDR3 protein, D gene, J gene, clone size, V gene. The D gene is left open where the match is weak. A clone size is listed for some rows: how often the clone was seen (once, few, many), or a class if it is expanded.

DNA: TGTGCCAGCAGCAAATCGGGACAGAGCTACGAGCAGTACTTC
CDR3: CASSKSGQSYEQYF
D: TRBD1
J: TRBJ2-7
size: -
V: TRBV7-8

DNA: TGTGCCAGCAGTGAGGAAGGGGACCAGCATTTT
CDR3: CASSEEGDQHF
D: -
J: TRBJ1-5
size: -
V: TRBV2

DNA: TGTGCCAGCAGTGAGGGTGGGCGGGACAGGTTGACAGATACGCAGTATTTT
CDR3: CASSEGGRDRLTDTQYF
D: TRBD1
J: TRBJ2-3
size: -
V: TRBV25-1

DNA: TGTGCCAGCAGTGATTCAGCGACCGGGGCCAACGTCCTGACTTTC
CDR3: CASSDSATGANVLTF
D: -
J: TRBJ2-6
size: -
V: TRBV6-1

DNA: TGTGCCAGCAGCTTGGGGAGGGAGCAGTACTTC
CDR3: CASSLGREQYF
D: -
J: TRBJ2-7
size: -
V: TRBV5-4

DNA: TGTGCCAGCAGCGCAACTAGCACAGATACGCAGTATTTT
CDR3: CASSATSTDTQYF
D: -
J: TRBJ2-3
size: -
V: TRBV9

DNA: TGTGCCAGCAGCTTAAGCGGGGGAACGTACAATGAGCAGTTCTTC
CDR3: CASSLSGGTYNEQFF
D: TRBD2
J: TRBJ2-1
size: -
V: TRBV11-2

DNA: TGTGCCAGTAGTATCTCCTTAGCGGGAGGGGGGAGTGAGCAGTTCTTC
CDR3: CASSISLAGGGSEQFF
D: TRBD2
J: TRBJ2-1
size: -
V: TRBV19

DNA: TGCAGCGTTGGGCAGAACACTGAAGCTTTCTTT
CDR3: CSVGQNTEAFF
D: -
J: TRBJ1-1
size: -
V: TRBV29-1

DNA: TGTGCCAGTCAGGGGAAGACAAACACCGGGGAGCTGTTTTTT
CDR3: CASQGKTNTGELFF
D: -
J: TRBJ2-2
size: -
V: TRBV2

DNA: TGTGCCAGCAGCCCTCCTTTAGCGGGGGGGTCGTACAATGAGCAGTTCTTC
CDR3: CASSPPLAGGSYNEQFF
D: TRBD2
J: TRBJ2-1
size: -
V: TRBV11-2

DNA: TGTGCCAGCAGGAGCTCCTACGAGCAGTACTTC
CDR3: CASRSSYEQYF
D: -
J: TRBJ2-7
size: -
V: TRBV27

DNA: TGCGCCAGCAGCTTGGCCGGTGGCAATGAGCAGTTCTTC
CDR3: CASSLAGGNEQFF
D: -
J: TRBJ2-1
size: -
V: TRBV5-1

DNA: TGTGCCAGCAGTTTGCAGGGATTTTCACCCCTCCACTTT
CDR3: CASSLQGFSPLHF
D: -
J: TRBJ1-6
size: -
V: TRBV27

DNA: TGTGCCAGCAGCTCACTAGCGGGACGAACCTACGAGCAGTACTTC
CDR3: CASSSLAGRTYEQYF
D: TRBD2
J: TRBJ2-7
size: few
V: TRBV11-2

DNA: TGTGCCAGCAGCGACTCAGGCCCACCCGGGGACGAGCAGTACTTC
CDR3: CASSDSGPPGDEQYF
D: -
J: TRBJ2-7
size: -
V: TRBV7-6

DNA: TGTGCCAGCAGTTTTTACGCGGGAGGGCGCGTTGTGACAGATACGCAGTATTTT
CDR3: CASSFYAGGRVVTDTQYF
D: TRBD2
J: TRBJ2-3
size: -
V: TRBV6-2/TRBV6-3

DNA: TGTGCCAGCAGCGCCGCCCGACTAGCTCTAGCCAAAAACATTCAGTACTTC
CDR3: CASSAARLALAKNIQYF
D: TRBD2
J: TRBJ2-4
size: -
V: TRBV7-8

DNA: TGTGCCAGCAGCTTAGGAGGCAACACCTTAGGTGGCTACACCTTC
CDR3: CASSLGGNTLGGYTF
D: -
J: TRBJ1-2
size: -
V: TRBV7-8

DNA: TGTGCCAGCAGCCAAGAGAGTTTGGCAGGGGGAAAAGTAGCGTTCTTC
CDR3: CASSQESLAGGKVAFF
D: TRBD1
J: TRBJ2-1
size: -
V: TRBV3-1/TRBV3-2

DNA: TGTGCCAGCAGTTACGGACATAGGGACACTGAAGCTTTCTTT
CDR3: CASSYGHRDTEAFF
D: -
J: TRBJ1-1
size: -
V: TRBV6-5

DNA: TGTGCCAGCAGCGTACTGGGGGGGACTGAAGCTTTCTTT
CDR3: CASSVLGGTEAFF
D: -
J: TRBJ1-1
size: -
V: TRBV9

DNA: TGCGCCAGCAGCTTGGGGGAGGGGCCTTCCTCCTACGAGCAGTACTTC
CDR3: CASSLGEGPSSYEQYF
D: TRBD2
J: TRBJ2-7
size: once
V: TRBV5-1

DNA: TGTGCCAGCAGTAGGACTAGCGGGGGGCCCAACACCGGGGAGCTGTTTTTT
CDR3: CASSRTSGGPNTGELFF
D: TRBD2
J: TRBJ2-2
size: -
V: TRBV2

DNA: TGTGCCAGCAGCCAAGGGCAGGGTCGTCAGCCCCAGCATTTT
CDR3: CASSQGQGRQPQHF
D: -
J: TRBJ1-5
size: -
V: TRBV3-1/TRBV3-2

DNA: TGCGCCAGCAGCTTGGGACAGGGCACCGGGGAGCTGTTTTTT
CDR3: CASSLGQGTGELFF
D: TRBD1
J: TRBJ2-2
size: -
V: TRBV5-1

DNA: TGCGCCAGCAGCTTGGCAGGTAGGGGTAAGACCACTGAAGCTTTCTTT
CDR3: CASSLAGRGKTTEAFF
D: -
J: TRBJ1-1
size: -
V: TRBV5-1

DNA: TGCGCCAGCAGTCAATCGTGGGCCGTTCTCAACAATGAGCAGTTCTTC
CDR3: CASSQSWAVLNNEQFF
D: -
J: TRBJ2-1
size: -
V: TRBV23-1

DNA: TGTGCCAGCAGAAAGGGACTAGCGGGAGGGAGCGAGCAGTTCTTC
CDR3: CASRKGLAGGSEQFF
D: TRBD2
J: TRBJ2-1
size: -
V: TRBV7-9

DNA: TGTGCCAGCAGCCCCACGGGACAGCGGAATCAGCCCCAGCATTTT
CDR3: CASSPTGQRNQPQHF
D: TRBD1
J: TRBJ1-5
size: -
V: TRBV3-1/TRBV3-2

DNA: TGTGCCAGCAGCTTAGTAGGGGGACAGGGGGTGCCCCGGGCCCAGTACTTC
CDR3: CASSLVGGQGVPRAQYF
D: TRBD1
J: TRBJ2-5
size: -
V: TRBV11-2

DNA: TGTGCCAGCAGTCCAACAGGGGGCTATGGCTACACCTTC
CDR3: CASSPTGGYGYTF
D: TRBD1
J: TRBJ1-2
size: once
V: TRBV12-3/TRBV12-4

DNA: TGTGCCAGCAGCGGCACCGGGACAGGAATTGGCGAGCAGTACTTC
CDR3: CASSGTGTGIGEQYF
D: TRBD1
J: TRBJ2-7
size: -
V: TRBV9

DNA: TGTGCCAGCAGTTCCCCTTTAGATGGGACAGTTAATGAAAAACTGTTTTTT
CDR3: CASSSPLDGTVNEKLFF
D: TRBD1
J: TRBJ1-4
size: -
V: TRBV7-9

DNA: TGTGCCAGCAGCCTTCTCCCACCTATAGACAGGGTAGAGACCCAGTACTTC
CDR3: CASSLLPPIDRVETQYF
D: TRBD1
J: TRBJ2-5
size: -
V: TRBV7-6

DNA: TGTGCCAGCAGTCGACAGTCTGTTGGTTGGTTCACTGAAGCTTTCTTT
CDR3: CASSRQSVGWFTEAFF
D: -
J: TRBJ1-1
size: -
V: TRBV3-1/TRBV3-2

DNA: TGTGCCAGCCAAATTTACAGGGGGCGGTACGAGCAGTACTTC
CDR3: CASQIYRGRYEQYF
D: TRBD1
J: TRBJ2-7
size: few
V: TRBV2

DNA: TGTGCCAGCAGCTTAGCTCAGGACAGCTCCTACGAGCAGTACTTC
CDR3: CASSLAQDSSYEQYF
D: -
J: TRBJ2-7
size: -
V: TRBV7-6

DNA: TGTGCCAGCAGCCGCCGGGGGGACACTGAAGCTTTCTTT
CDR3: CASSRRGDTEAFF
D: -
J: TRBJ1-1
size: -
V: TRBV7-6

DNA: TGCGCCAGCAGCCAATACGCAGGCAGTAATGAAAAACTGTTTTTT
CDR3: CASSQYAGSNEKLFF
D: -
J: TRBJ1-4
size: few
V: TRBV4-1

DNA: TGCGCCAGCAGCTTGGCCGGTGCGGGGCGAACCCCCTACGAGCAGTACTTC
CDR3: CASSLAGAGRTPYEQYF
D: -
J: TRBJ2-7
size: -
V: TRBV5-1

DNA: TGTGCCATCAGTGACCCGGACAGGGCCACTGAAGCTTTCTTT
CDR3: CAISDPDRATEAFF
D: TRBD1
J: TRBJ1-1
size: once
V: TRBV10-3

DNA: TGCGCCAGCAGCCCTGGGGGGGGAGAGTATGGCTACACCTTC
CDR3: CASSPGGGEYGYTF
D: -
J: TRBJ1-2
size: -
V: TRBV5-1

DNA: TGTGCCAGCAGTAGGGGGTCTCCCTATGGCTACACCTTC
CDR3: CASSRGSPYGYTF
D: -
J: TRBJ1-2
size: -
V: TRBV6-6

DNA: TGTGCCAGCAGCTTAGGGGTGGCAGGGAGCGGGAGGCTCTCCTACGAGCAGTACTTC
CDR3: CASSLGVAGSGRLSYEQYF
D: TRBD2
J: TRBJ2-7
size: -
V: TRBV11-2

DNA: TGTGCCAGTAGTATCCGAGGAACAGGGGTGAACATTCAGTACTTC
CDR3: CASSIRGTGVNIQYF
D: TRBD1
J: TRBJ2-4
size: once
V: TRBV19

DNA: TGTGCCAGCACTGTGGGGACAGGGTGTGGCTACACCTTC
CDR3: CASTVGTGCGYTF
D: TRBD1
J: TRBJ1-2
size: -
V: TRBV2

DNA: TGTGCCAGCAGCCAGACTTATATCGAGCAGTTCTTC
CDR3: CASSQTYIEQFF
D: -
J: TRBJ2-1
size: -
V: TRBV7-9

DNA: TGTGCCAGCAAAAGAGCCGGGGAGCTGTTTTTT
CDR3: CASKRAGELFF
D: -
J: TRBJ2-2
size: -
V: TRBV27

DNA: TGCGCCAGCAGCTTTGATAGGGGACAACCCACAGATACGCAGTATTTT
CDR3: CASSFDRGQPTDTQYF
D: -
J: TRBJ2-3
size: -
V: TRBV5-1

DNA: TGTGCCAGCAGCTCCTCCCCGGGGGACACTGAAGCTTTCTTT
CDR3: CASSSSPGDTEAFF
D: -
J: TRBJ1-1
size: -
V: TRBV7-3

DNA: TGTGCCAGCAGCTTGTCTGAGGGGACCCAGTACTTC
CDR3: CASSLSEGTQYF
D: -
J: TRBJ2-5
size: few
V: TRBV7-8